The count of the clone carrying this T cell receptor (beta chain) is one. The entry originates in a study of cytomegalovirus exposure and HLA in healthy donors. Primers for the PCR totalled 60 Vbeta and 13 Jbeta. Data came from immunoSEQ multiplex PCR; TCRdb stores just in-frame clones and leaves some out. The data hold some 140,000 clones, with approximately 80% observed a single time. The CDR3 sequence is 15 residues long. The clonotype originates from a man aged 25-45 years in good health and CMV-seropositive. This chain links TRBV21-1 with TRBJ1-4; the table's D call, TRBD1, was not checked against the DNA. TRBV21-1 is given as a pseudogene. The sample was PBMCs. CDR3 bases: TGTGCCAGCAGCCAAACGGGACAGGGAGATGAAAAACTGTTTTTT. Translated, it gives CASSQTGQGDEKLFF.